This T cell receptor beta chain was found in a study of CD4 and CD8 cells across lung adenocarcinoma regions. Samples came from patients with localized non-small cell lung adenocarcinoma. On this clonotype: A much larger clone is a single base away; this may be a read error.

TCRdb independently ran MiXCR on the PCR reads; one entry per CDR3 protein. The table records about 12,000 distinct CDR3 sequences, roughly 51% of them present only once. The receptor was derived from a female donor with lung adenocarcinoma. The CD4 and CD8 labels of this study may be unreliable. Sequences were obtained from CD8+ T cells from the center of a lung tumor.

The CDR3 DNA follows: TGTGCCAACAGCCCGTGGGAGACCTATGGCTACACCTTC. It encodes CANSPWETYGYTF. The rearrangement uses TRBV6-1 and TRBJ1-2; D is ambiguous. Germline lookup yields CDR1 MNHNS and CDR2 SASEGT. Trimming cost V 10 bases and J 4 bases, with 16 bases left between them. This CDR3 comprises 13 residues.